This T cell receptor (beta chain) stems from a study of shared clonotypes between healthy human individuals. Whole-study results and caveats: Shared across a few donors were about 4.8% of the naive CD4 clonotypes. At large depth, rarefaction still showed sorted-subset sequencing to be incomplete.

Produced via immunoSEQ multiplex PCR; TCRdb's table is partial and in-frame only. The repertoire holds about 960,000 clones, with less than 85% as singletons. CDR1 and CDR2 (germline): MNHNS, SASEGT. This CDR3 contains 15 residues. Trimming removed 6 bases at V and 7 bases at J, with 19 bases between. This clone has only a few counts. The antigen is unknown. Sequenced sample: memory CD4+ T cells sorted from blood. The subset denotes: CD45RA-negative fraction. This TCR was recovered from a man younger than 30 in good health. The V gene is TRBV6-1, the J gene TRBJ2-1; D is unclear. Written as DNA, the CDR3 is TGTGCCAGCAGGCCGGATGTGGTGACCAGAAATGAGCAGTTCTTC. It translates to CASRPDVVTRNEQFF.